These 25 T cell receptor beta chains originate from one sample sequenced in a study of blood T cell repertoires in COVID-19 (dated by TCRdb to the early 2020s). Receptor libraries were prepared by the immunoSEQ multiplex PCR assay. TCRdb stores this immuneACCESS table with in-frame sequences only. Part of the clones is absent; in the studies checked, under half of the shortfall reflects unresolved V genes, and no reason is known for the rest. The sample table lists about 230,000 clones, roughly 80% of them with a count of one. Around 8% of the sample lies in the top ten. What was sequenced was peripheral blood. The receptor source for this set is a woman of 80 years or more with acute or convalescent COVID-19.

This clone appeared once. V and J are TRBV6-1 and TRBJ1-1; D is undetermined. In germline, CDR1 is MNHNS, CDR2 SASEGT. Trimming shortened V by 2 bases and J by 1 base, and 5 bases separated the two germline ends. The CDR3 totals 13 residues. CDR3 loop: CASSESQNTEAFF. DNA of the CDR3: TGTGCCAGCAGTGAATCCCAGAACACTGAAGCTTTCTTT.

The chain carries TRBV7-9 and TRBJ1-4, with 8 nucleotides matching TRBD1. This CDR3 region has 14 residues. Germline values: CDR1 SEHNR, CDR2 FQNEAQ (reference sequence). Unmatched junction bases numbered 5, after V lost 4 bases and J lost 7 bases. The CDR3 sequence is CASSWGQEGEKLFF. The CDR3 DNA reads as TGTGCCAGCAGCTGGGGACAGGAGGGTGAAAAACTGTTTTTT.

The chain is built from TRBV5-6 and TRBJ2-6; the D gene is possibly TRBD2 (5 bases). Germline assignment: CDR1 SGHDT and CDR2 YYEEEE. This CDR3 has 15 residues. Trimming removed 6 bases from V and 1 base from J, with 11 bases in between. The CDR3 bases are TGTGCCAGCACCCCATCGGGGTCTGGGGCCAACGTCCTGACTTTC. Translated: CASTPSGSGANVLTF.

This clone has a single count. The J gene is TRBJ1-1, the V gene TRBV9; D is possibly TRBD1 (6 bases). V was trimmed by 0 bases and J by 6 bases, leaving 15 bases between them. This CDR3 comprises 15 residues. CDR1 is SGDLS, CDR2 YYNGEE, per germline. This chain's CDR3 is CASSVGEGVRAEAFF. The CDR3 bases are TGTGCCAGCAGCGTAGGCGAGGGGGTAAGGGCTGAAGCTTTCTTT. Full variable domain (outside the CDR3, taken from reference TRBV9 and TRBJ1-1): DSGVTQTPKHLITATGQRVTLRCSPRSGDLSVYWYQQSLDQGLQFLIQYYNGEERAKGNILERFSAQQFPDLHSELNLSSLELGDSALYFCASSVGEGVRAEAFFGQGTRLTVV.

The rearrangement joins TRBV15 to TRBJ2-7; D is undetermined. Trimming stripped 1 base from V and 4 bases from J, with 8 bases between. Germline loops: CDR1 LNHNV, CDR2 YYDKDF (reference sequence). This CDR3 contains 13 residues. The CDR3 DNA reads TGTGCCACCAGCAGAGGGCCCGTTTACGAGCAGTACTTC. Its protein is CATSRGPVYEQYF.

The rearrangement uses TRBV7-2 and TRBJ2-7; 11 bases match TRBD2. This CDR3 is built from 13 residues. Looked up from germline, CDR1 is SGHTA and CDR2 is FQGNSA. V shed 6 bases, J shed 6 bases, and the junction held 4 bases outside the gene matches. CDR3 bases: TGTGCCAGCAGGCTAGCGGGGGGTGGCGAGCAGTACTTC. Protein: CASRLAGGGEQYF.

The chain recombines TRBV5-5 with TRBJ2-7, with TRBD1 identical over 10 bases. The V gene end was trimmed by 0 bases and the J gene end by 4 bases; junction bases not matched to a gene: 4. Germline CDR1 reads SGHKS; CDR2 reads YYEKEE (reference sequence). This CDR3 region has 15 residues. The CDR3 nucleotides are TGTGCCAGCAGCTTGGGCGGACAGGGGGGATACGAGCAGTACTTC. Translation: CASSLGGQGGYEQYF.

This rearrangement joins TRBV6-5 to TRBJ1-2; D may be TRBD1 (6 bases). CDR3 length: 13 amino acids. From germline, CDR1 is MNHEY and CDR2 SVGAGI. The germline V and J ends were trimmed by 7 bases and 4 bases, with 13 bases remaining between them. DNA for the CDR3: TGTGCCAGCACCGGGGGGCCGAGCTATGGCTACACCTTC. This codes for CASTGGPSYGYTF.

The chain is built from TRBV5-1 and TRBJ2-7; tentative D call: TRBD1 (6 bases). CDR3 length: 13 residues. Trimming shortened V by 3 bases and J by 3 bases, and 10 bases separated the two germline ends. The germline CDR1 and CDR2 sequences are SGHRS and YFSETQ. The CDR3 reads CASSWGQDYEQYF. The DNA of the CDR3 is TGCGCCAGCAGCTGGGGGCAGGACTACGAGCAGTACTTC.

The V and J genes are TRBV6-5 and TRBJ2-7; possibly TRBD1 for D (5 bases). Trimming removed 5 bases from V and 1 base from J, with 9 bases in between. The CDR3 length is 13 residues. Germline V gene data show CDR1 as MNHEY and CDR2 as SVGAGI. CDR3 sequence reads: CASSKTASYEQYF. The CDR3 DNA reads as TGTGCCAGCAGTAAGACAGCGTCCTACGAGCAGTACTTC.

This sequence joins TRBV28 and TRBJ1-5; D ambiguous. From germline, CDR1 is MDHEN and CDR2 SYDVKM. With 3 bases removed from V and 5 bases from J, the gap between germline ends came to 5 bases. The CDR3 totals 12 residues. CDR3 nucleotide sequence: TGTGCCAGCAGTTTGATAGATCAGCCCCAGCATTTT. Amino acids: CASSLIDQPQHF.

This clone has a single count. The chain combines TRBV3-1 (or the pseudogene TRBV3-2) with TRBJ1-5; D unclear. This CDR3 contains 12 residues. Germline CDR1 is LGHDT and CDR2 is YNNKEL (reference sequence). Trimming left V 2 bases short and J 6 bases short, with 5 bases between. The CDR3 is CASSQFGQPQHF. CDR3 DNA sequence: TGTGCCAGCAGCCAATTCGGTCAGCCCCAGCATTTT.

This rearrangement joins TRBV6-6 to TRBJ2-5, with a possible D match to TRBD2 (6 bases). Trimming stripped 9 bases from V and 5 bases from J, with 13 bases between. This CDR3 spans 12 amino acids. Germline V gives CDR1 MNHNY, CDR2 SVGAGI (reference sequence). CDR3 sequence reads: CASRFGGETQYF. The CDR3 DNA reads TGTGCCAGTAGATTTGGGGGGGAGACCCAGTACTTC.

CDR3 bases: TGTGCCAGCAGTTATAGGTCTGGACAGGGGGTCGAAAAACTGTTTTTT. It codes for CASSYRSGQGVEKLFF. V and J are TRBV6-5 and TRBJ1-4; 10 bases match TRBD1. Germline-derived CDR1 and CDR2 are MNHEY and SVGAGI. Trimming cost V 3 bases and J 8 bases; bases outside gene matches: 9. This CDR3 has 16 residues.

The CDR3 region is CASSPRAGGEQYF. CDR3 nucleotides: TGTGCCAGCAGCCCCCGGGCAGGAGGCGAGCAGTACTTC. The chain couples TRBV7-9 to TRBJ2-7, with a tentative D call TRBD2 (5 bases). V dropped 5 bases and J dropped 6 bases, with 14 bases sitting between them. The CDR3 covers 13 residues. The germline V gene encodes CDR1 SEHNR and CDR2 FQNEAQ (reference sequence). The whole variable domain, remainder taken from reference TRBV7-9 and TRBJ2-7, is DTGVSQNPRHKITKRGQNVTFRCDPISEHNRLYWYRQTLGQGPEFLTYFQNEAQLEKSRLLSDRFSAERPKGSFSTLEIQRTEQGDSAMYLCASSPRAGGEQYFGPGTRLTVT.

Written as DNA, the CDR3 is TGTGCCAGCAGTTACCAGGGTGACACCATATATTTT. It specifies CASSYQGDTIYF. The V call is TRBV6-5, the J call TRBJ1-3; perhaps TRBD1 as D (5 bases). Trimming removed 2 bases at V and 8 bases at J, with 7 bases between. CDR3 length: 12 amino acids. CDR1 is MNHEY, CDR2 SVGAGI, per germline.

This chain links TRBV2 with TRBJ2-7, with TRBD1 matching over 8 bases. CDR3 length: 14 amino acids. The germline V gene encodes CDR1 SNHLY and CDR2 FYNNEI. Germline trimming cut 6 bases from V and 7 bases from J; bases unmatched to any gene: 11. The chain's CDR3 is CASRAGTGKGEQYF. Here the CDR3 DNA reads TGTGCCAGCAGGGCCGGGACAGGAAAAGGGGAGCAGTACTTC.

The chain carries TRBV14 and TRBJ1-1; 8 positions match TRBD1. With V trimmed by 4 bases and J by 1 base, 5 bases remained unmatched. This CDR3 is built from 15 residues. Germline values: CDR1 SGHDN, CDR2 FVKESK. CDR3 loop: CASSRLTGANTEAFF. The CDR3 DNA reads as TGTGCCAGCAGCCGCTTGACAGGGGCGAACACTGAAGCTTTCTTT.

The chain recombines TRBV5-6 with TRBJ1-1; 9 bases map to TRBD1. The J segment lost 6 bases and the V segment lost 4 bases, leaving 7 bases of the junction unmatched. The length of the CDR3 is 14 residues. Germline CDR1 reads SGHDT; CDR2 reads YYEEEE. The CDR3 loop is CASSETGGIAEAFF. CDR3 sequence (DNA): TGTGCCAGCAGCGAGACAGGGGGGATTGCTGAAGCTTTCTTT.

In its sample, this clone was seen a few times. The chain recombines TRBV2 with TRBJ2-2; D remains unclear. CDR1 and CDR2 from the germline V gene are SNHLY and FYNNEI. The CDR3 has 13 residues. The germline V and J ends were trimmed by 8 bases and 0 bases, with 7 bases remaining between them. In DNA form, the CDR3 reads TGTGCCAGCGCGATAACGAACACCGGGGAGCTGTTTTTT. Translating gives CASAITNTGELFF.

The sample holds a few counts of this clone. The CDR3 DNA sequence: TGTGCCTGGACTCCAGTCTCGCTTGGCTATGGCTACACCTTC. Protein product: CAWTPVSLGYGYTF. The chain has TRBV30 and TRBJ1-2; no definite D call. The CDR3 sequence is 14 residues long. V gave up 4 bases and J gave up 4 bases, with 16 bases separating them. Germline V gene sequence: CDR1 GTSNPN, CDR2 SVGIG (reference sequence).

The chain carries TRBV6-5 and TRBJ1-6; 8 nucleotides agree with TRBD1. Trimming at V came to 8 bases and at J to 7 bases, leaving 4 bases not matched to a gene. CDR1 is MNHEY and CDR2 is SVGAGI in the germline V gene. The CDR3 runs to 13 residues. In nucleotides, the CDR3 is TGTGCCAGCGGCCGACAGGGGAATTCACCCCTCCACTTT. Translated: CASGRQGNSPLHF.

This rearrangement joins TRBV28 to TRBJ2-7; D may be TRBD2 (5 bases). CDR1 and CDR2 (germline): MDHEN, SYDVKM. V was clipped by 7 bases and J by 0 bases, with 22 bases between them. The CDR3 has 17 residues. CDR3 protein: CASNRWGAVTNSYEQYF. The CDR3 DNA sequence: TGTGCCAGCAATCGGTGGGGAGCGGTTACTAACTCCTACGAGCAGTACTTC.

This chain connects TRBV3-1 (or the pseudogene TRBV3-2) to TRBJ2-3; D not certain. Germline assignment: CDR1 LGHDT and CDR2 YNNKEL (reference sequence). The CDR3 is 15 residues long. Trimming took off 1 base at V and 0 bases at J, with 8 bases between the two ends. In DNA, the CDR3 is TGTGCCAGCAGCCAAGGTCCTATCAGCACAGATACGCAGTATTTT. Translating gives CASSQGPISTDTQYF.

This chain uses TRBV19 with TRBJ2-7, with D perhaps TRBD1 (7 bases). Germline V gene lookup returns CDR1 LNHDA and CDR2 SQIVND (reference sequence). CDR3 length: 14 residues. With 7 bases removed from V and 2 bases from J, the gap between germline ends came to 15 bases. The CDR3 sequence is CASTRDRHTYEQYF. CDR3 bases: TGTGCCAGTACGCGGGACAGACATACCTACGAGCAGTACTTC.